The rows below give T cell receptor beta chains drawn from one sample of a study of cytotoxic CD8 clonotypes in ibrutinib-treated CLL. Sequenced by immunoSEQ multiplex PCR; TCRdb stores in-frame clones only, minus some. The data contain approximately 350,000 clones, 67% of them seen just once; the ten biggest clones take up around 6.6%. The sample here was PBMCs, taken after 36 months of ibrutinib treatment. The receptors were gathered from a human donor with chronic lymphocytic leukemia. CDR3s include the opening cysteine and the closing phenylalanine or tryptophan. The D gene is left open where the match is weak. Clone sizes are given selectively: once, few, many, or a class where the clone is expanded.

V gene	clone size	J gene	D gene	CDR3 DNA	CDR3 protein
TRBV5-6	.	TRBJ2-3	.	TGTGCCAGCAGCTTATCCGGACAGAAAACAGATACGCAGTATTTT	CASSLSGQKTDTQYF
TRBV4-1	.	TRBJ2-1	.	TGCGCCAGCAGCCGGGTAGCGGTTTTTTACAATGAGCAGTTCTTC	CASSRVAVFYNEQFF
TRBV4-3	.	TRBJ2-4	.	TGCGCCAGCAGCCAAGCACCTCCTGGCGGGAAGGCCAAAAACATTCAGTACTTC	CASSQAPPGGKAKNIQYF
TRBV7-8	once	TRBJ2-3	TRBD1	TGTGCCAGCAGCCCCGGACAGGGGAGCACAGATACGCAGTATTTT	CASSPGQGSTDTQYF
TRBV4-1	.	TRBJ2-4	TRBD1	TGCGCCAGCAGCCAAGACGAGGACAGGGTTTTTTCGGCCAAAAACATTCAGTACTTC	CASSQDEDRVFSAKNIQYF
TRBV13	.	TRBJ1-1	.	TGTGCCAGCAGCTCCTTTAACACTGAAGCTTTCTTT	CASSSFNTEAFF
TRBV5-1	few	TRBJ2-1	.	TGCGCCAGCGGCAAGAACAATGAGCAGTTCTTC	CASGKNNEQFF
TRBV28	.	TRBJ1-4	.	TGTGCCAGCAGGGACCGAGCAGGGGAGTTTAATGAAAAACTGTTTTTT	CASRDRAGEFNEKLFF
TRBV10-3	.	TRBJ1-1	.	TGTGCCATCAGCCGGCTGAACACTGAAGCTTTCTTT	CAISRLNTEAFF
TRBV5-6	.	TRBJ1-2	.	TGTGCCAGCAGCTTGGATACCAACTATGGCTACACCTTC	CASSLDTNYGYTF
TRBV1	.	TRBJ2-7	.	TGCACCAGCAGCCAAGATCGGACAGGGTGGGGCGAGCAGTACTTC	CTSSQDRTGWGEQYF
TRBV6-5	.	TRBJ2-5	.	TGTGCCAGCAGTTACTTCCGGGAAGGGGAGACCCAGTACTTC	CASSYFREGETQYF
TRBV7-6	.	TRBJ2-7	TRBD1	TGTGCCAGCAGCCCGGACAGGAACTACGAGCAGTACTTC	CASSPDRNYEQYF
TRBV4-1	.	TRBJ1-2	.	TGCGCCAGCAGCCAAGATCAGGGGTCTATAGGTGGCTACACCTTC	CASSQDQGSIGGYTF
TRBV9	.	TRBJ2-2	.	TGTGCCAGCAGCGTAGGTAGAGGACCGTTTGAGGCCGGGGAGCTGTTTTTT	CASSVGRGPFEAGELFF
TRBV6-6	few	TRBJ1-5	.	TGTGCCAGCAGTTTGGACAGTTATCAGCCCCAGCATTTT	CASSLDSYQPQHF
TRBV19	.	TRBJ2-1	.	TGTGCCAGTAAGCGTGATGAGCAGTTCTTC	CASKRDEQFF
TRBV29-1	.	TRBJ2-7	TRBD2	TGCAGCGTTTCGGGGGGGGCGTCCTACGAGCAGTACTTC	CSVSGGASYEQYF
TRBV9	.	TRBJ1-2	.	TGTGCCAGCAGCCTCCCGGGGAACTATGGCTACACCTTC	CASSLPGNYGYTF
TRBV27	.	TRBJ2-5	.	TGTGCCAGCAGTTCCTGGACAGGGAGGGCGCAAGAGACCCAGTACTTC	CASSSWTGRAQETQYF
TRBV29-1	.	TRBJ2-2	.	TGCAGCGTTGGGGCAGCACGGAACACCGGGGAGCTGTTTTTT	CSVGAARNTGELFF
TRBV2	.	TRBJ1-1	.	TGTGCCAGTATGGGCAGGAAGGAAGCTTTCTTT	CASMGRKEAFF
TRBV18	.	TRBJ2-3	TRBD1	TGTGCCAGCTCACCACCGACAGGGTTGAGTACAGATACGCAGTATTTT	CASSPPTGLSTDTQYF
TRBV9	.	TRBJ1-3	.	TGTGCCAGCAGCCTTACCTCTCTCGGAAACACCATATATTTT	CASSLTSLGNTIYF
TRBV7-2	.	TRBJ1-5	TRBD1	TGTGCCAGCAGCTCCCGGGACAGATATTCTCAGCCCCAGCATTTT	CASSSRDRYSQPQHF
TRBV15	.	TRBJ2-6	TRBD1	TGTGCCACCAGCAGACAGGGGGCCCCCTCTGGGGCCAACGTCCTGACTTTC	CATSRQGAPSGANVLTF
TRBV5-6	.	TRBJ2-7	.	TGTGCCAGCAGCCGGACTGTATCCTACGAGCAGTACTTC	CASSRTVSYEQYF
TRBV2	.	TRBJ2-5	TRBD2	TGTGCCAGCAGCTCAGGGACTAGCGCGGGGGAGACCCAGTACTTC	CASSSGTSAGETQYF
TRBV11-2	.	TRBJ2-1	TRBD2	TGTGCCAGCAGCACCCGGGGGGGCCGTTTAGATGAGCAGTTCTTC	CASSTRGGRLDEQFF
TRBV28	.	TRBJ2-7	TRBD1	TGTGCCAGCCTAGGGGGCGGCTACGAGCAGTACTTC	CASLGGGYEQYF
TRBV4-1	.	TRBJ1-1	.	TGCGCCAGCAGTCTCCGGGACACCTTGAACACTGAAGCTTTCTTT	CASSLRDTLNTEAFF
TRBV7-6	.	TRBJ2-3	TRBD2	TGTGCCAGCACCCCGCTAGCGGGGGGCACAGATACGCAGTATTTT	CASTPLAGGTDTQYF
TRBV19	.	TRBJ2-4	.	TGTACCATTGGGGTCTGGACAGCCAAAAACATTCAGTACTTC	CTIGVWTAKNIQYF
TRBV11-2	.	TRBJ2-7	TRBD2	TGTGCCAGCAGCACACGACTAGCGGGGTCCTACGAGCAGTACTTC	CASSTRLAGSYEQYF
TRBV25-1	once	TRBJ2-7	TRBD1	TGTGCCAGCAGCCCTATTGACAGGGCCACATACGAGCAGTACTTC	CASSPIDRATYEQYF
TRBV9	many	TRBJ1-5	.	TGTGCCAGCAGCGTAGAGGCAGACAGTAATCAGCCCCAGCATTTT	CASSVEADSNQPQHF
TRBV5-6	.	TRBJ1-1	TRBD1	TGTGCCAGCAGCTGGACGGACAGGGTCGGAGAAGCTTTCTTT	CASSWTDRVGEAFF
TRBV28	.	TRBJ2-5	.	TGTGCCAGCAGTTTAGCGGGATACTCAGAGACCCAGTACTTC	CASSLAGYSETQYF
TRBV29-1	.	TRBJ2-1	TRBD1	TGCAGCGTTGAGCAATCGGGACAGGAGTACAATGAGCAGTTCTTC	CSVEQSGQEYNEQFF
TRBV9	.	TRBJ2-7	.	TGTGCCAGCAGCGTAGTGGCGGGTACCTACGAGCAGTACTTC	CASSVVAGTYEQYF
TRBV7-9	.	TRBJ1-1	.	TGTGCCAGCAGCTTAGACCAGTTGAACACTGAAGCTTTCTTT	CASSLDQLNTEAFF
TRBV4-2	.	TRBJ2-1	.	TGTGCCAGCAGCCTTGAAAGTCTGGGGGGGGGCCCCAATGAGCAGTTCTTC	CASSLESLGGGPNEQFF
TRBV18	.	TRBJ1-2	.	TGTGCCAGCTCACCACCGGTGGCAGGGTGGAAGAACTATGGCTACACCTTC	CASSPPVAGWKNYGYTF
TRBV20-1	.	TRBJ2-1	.	TGCAGTCCACTGGACTATGAGCAGTTCTTC	CSPLDYEQFF
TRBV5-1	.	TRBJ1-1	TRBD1	TGCGCCAGCAGCTTGGTAGGACAGGGAGCTTTCTTT	CASSLVGQGAFF
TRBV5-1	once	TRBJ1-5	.	TGCGCCAGCAGCTTGGGACCGACAGCTTCAAATCAGCCCCAGCATTTT	CASSLGPTASNQPQHF
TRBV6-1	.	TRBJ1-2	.	TGTGCCAGCAGAGCCGGGGACCCCCTCTATGGCTACACCTTC	CASRAGDPLYGYTF
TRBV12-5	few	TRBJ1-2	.	TGTGCTAGTGGAGGGGTCTATGGCTACACCTTC	CASGGVYGYTF
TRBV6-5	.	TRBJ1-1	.	TGTGCCAGCAGTTACATGGGAACTAGTGTAGCTTTCTTT	CASSYMGTSVAFF
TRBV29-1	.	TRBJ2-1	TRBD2	TGCAGCGTTGAAGACAGGACTAGCGGGGCCCCCGGGGAGCAGTTCTTC	CSVEDRTSGAPGEQFF
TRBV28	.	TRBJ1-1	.	TGTGCCAGCAGTGACCAGGGGACGGTTATGAACACTGAAGCTTTCTTT	CASSDQGTVMNTEAFF
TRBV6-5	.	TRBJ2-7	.	TGTGCCAGCAGTTACTATCGGGGCACACTGCTCTACGAGCAGTACTTC	CASSYYRGTLLYEQYF
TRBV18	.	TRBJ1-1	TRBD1	TGTGCCAGCTCACCACTGGGAACACAGGGGCGCGAGGCTTTCTTT	CASSPLGTQGREAFF